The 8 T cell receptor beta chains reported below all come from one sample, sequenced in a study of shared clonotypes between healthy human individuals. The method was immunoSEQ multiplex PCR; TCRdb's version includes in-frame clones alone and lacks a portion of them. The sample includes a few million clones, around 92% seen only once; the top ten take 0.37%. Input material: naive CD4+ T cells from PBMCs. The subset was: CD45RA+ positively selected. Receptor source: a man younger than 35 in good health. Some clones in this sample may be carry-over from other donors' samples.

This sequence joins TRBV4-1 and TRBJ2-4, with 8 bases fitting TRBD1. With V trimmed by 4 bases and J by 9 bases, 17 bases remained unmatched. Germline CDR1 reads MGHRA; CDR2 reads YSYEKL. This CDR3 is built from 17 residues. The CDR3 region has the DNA TGCGCCAGCAGCCCAGGGACAGGTAGGGCAGTTGTTGGCATTCAGTACTTC. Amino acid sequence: CASSPGTGRAVVGIQYF.

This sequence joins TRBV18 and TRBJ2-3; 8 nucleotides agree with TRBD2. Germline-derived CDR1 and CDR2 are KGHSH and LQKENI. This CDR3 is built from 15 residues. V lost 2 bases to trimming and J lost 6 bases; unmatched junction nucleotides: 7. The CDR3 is CASSPLAGPMDTQYF. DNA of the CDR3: TGTGCCAGCTCACCATTAGCGGGGCCGATGGATACGCAGTATTTT.

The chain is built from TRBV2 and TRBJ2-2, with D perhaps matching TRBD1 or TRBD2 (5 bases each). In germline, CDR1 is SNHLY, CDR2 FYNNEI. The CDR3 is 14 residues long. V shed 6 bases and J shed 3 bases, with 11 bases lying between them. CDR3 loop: CASRPGTYTGELFF. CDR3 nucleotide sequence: TGTGCCAGCAGGCCAGGGACCTACACCGGGGAGCTGTTTTTT.

The CDR3 nucleotides read TGCGCCAGCAGCTTGGCCCTGGTACAAGAGACCCAGTACTTC. Its translation is CASSLALVQETQYF. J is TRBJ2-5 and V is TRBV5-1; D call uncertain. The V gene lost 0 bases and the J gene lost 2 bases, with 8 bases spanning the gap. Per germline, CDR1 SGHRS and CDR2 YFSETQ. The CDR3 length is 14 residues. Together with reference TRBV5-1 and TRBJ2-5, the CDR3 gives the full variable domain: KAGVTQTPRYLIKTRGQQVTLSCSPISGHRSVSWYQQTPGQGLQFLFEYFSETQRNKGNFPGRFSGRQFSNSRSEMNVSTLELGDSALYLCASSLALVQETQYFGPGTRLLVL.

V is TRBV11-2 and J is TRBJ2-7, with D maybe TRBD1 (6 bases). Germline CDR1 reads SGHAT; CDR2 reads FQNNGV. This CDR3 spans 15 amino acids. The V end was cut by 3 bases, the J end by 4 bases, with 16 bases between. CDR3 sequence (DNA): TGTGCCAGCAGCTTTACGGACAGTTCAGCATACGAGCAGTACTTC. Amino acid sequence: CASSFTDSSAYEQYF.

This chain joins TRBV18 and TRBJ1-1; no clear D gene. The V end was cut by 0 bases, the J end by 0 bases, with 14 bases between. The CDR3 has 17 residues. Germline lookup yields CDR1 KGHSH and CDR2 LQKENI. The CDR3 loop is CASSPPRSAPLNTEAFF. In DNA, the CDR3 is TGTGCCAGCTCACCACCCCGATCGGCTCCATTGAACACTGAAGCTTTCTTT.

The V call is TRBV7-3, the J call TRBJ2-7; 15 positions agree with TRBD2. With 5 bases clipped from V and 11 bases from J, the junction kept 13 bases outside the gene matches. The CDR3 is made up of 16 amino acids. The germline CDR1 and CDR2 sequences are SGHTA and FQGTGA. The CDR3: CASSRTSGRGPTSKYF. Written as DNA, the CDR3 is TGTGCCAGCAGCCGGACTAGCGGGAGGGGCCCTACGAGCAAGTACTTC. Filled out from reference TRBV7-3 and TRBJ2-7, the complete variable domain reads GAGVSQTPSNKVTEKGKYVELRCDPISGHTALYWYRQSLGQGPEFLIYFQGTGAADDSGLPNDRFFAVRPEGSVSTLKIQRTERGDSAVYLCASSRTSGRGPTSKYFGPGTRLTVT.

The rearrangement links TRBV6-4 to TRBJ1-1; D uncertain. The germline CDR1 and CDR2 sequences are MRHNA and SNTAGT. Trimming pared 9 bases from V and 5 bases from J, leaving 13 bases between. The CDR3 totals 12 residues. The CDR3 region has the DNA TGTGCCAGGGAATTTCACCGGACTGAAGCTTTCTTT. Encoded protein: CAREFHRTEAFF.